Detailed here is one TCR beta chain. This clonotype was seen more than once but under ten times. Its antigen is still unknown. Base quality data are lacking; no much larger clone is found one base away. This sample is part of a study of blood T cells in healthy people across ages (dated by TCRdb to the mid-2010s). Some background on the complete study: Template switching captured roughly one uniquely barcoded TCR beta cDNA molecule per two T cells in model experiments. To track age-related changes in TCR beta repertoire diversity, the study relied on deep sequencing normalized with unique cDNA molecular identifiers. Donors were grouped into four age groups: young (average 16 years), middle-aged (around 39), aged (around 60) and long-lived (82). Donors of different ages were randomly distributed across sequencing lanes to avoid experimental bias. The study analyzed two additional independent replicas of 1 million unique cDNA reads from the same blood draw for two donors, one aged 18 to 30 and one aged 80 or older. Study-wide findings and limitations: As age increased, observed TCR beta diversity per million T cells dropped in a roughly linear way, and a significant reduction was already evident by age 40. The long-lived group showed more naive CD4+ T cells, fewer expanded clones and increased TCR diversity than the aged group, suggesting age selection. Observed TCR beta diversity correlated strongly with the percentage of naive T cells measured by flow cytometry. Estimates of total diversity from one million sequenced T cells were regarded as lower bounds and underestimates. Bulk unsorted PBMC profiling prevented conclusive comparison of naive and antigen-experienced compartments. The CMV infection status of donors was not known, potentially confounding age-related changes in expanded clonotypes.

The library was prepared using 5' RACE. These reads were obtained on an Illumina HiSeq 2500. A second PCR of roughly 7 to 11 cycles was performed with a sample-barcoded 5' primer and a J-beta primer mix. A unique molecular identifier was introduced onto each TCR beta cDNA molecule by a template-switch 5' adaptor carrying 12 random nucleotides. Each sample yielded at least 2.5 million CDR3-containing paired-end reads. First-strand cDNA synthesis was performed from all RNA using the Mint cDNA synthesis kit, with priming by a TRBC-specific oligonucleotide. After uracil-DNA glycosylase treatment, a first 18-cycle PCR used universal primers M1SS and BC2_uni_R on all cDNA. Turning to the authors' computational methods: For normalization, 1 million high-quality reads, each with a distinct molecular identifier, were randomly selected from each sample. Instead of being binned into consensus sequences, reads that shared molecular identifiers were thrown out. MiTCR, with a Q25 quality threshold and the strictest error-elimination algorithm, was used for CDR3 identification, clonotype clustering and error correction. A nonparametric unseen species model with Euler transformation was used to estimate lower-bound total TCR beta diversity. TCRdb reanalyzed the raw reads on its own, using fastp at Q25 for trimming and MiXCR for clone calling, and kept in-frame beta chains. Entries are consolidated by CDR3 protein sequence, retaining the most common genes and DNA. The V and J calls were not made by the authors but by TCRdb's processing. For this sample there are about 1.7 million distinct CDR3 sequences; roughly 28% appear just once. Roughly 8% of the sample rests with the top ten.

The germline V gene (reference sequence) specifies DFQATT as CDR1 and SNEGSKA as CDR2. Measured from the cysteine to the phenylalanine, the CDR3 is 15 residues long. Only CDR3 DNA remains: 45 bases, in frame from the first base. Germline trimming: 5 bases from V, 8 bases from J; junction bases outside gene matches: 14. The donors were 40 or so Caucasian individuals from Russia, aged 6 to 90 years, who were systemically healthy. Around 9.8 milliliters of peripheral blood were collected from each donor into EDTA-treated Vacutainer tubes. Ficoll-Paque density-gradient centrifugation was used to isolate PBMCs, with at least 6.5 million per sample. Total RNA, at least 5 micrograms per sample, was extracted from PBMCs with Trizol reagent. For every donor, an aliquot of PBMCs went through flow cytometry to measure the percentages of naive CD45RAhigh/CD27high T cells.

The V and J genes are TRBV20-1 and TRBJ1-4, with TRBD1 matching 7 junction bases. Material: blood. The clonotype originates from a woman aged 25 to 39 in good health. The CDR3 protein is CSASPMTGIGEKLFF. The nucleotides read TGCAGTGCTTCACCTATGACAGGGATTGGGGAAAAACTGTTTTTT.